This entry lists 11 T cell receptor beta chains sequenced from one sample in a study of blood T cell repertoires in COVID-19. Measured with immunoSEQ multiplex PCR; TCRdb has only the in-frame clones, and not every one. Here the sample spans 120,000 to 150,000 clones, about four fifths being singletons. The sample was peripheral blood. These receptor sequences come from a human donor with acute or convalescent COVID-19. The donor label of this sample is uncertain.

This chain joins TRBV3-1 (or the pseudogene TRBV3-2) and TRBJ2-1; D unclear. Trimming took off 4 bases at V and 4 bases at J, with 5 bases between the two ends. The CDR3 has 12 amino acids. Germline values: CDR1 LGHDT, CDR2 YNNKEL (reference sequence). The CDR3 nucleotides read TGTGCCAGCAGCCTCGAGTACAATGAGCAGTTCTTC. As protein: CASSLEYNEQFF.

The CDR3: CASSQLLQGSGYTF. CDR3 coding DNA: TGTGCCAGCAGTCAACTCCTACAGGGAAGTGGCTACACCTTC. The chain uses TRBV6-5 and TRBJ1-2; possibly TRBD1 for D (6 bases). V was pared by 5 bases and J by 7 bases, with 17 bases between. This CDR3 is 14 amino acids long. Per the germline V gene, CDR1 is MNHEY and CDR2 is SVGAGI.

The chain carries TRBV4-2 and TRBJ2-3; no reliable D call. The V gene's germline CDR1 is LGHNA and CDR2 YNFKEQ. V lost 4 bases, J lost 8 bases, and 13 bases lay in between. The CDR3 is 13 amino acids. The CDR3 DNA sequence: TGTGCCAGCAGCCCACTTACAGAAGTTACGCAGTATTTT. The encoded protein is CASSPLTEVTQYF.

J is TRBJ1-2 and V is TRBV5-1, with D perhaps TRBD1 (5 bases). Per germline, CDR1 SGHRS and CDR2 YFSETQ. CDR3 length: 15 residues. With 4 bases removed from V and 3 bases from J, the gap between germline ends came to 16 bases. The CDR3 region has the DNA TGCGCCAGCAGCCGGCAGGACACGCCGGACTATGGCTACACCTTC. Translated: CASSRQDTPDYGYTF.

In its sample, this clone was seen once. The chain is built from TRBV6-5 and TRBJ2-7; 10 bases agree with TRBD2. Germline V gives CDR1 MNHEY, CDR2 SVGAGI. The CDR3 runs to 15 residues. J gave up 1 base and V 6 bases, and 6 bases lay outside the gene matches. Here the CDR3 reads CASSPGLASSYEQYV. The CDR3 DNA sequence: TGTGCCAGCAGCCCGGGACTAGCGTCGTCCTACGAGCAGTACGTC.

The rearrangement links TRBV27 to TRBJ1-1; perhaps TRBD1 as D (5 bases). This CDR3 region has 14 residues. CDR1 is MNHEY and CDR2 is SMNVEV in the germline V gene (reference sequence). The V gene lost 2 bases and the J gene lost 1 base, with 8 bases spanning the gap. CDR3: CASSLIGANTEAFF. The DNA for the CDR3 is TGTGCCAGCAGTTTAATAGGGGCGAACACTGAAGCTTTCTTT.

DNA for the CDR3: TGTGCCAGCAGGTACGGGACACAGGGATGGGCTTTCTTT. As protein: CASRYGTQGWAFF. The chain joins TRBV6-5 to TRBJ1-1; a possible D gene is TRBD1 (6 bases). V was clipped by 6 bases and J by 11 bases, with 19 bases between them. Germline V CDR1 and CDR2: MNHEY, SVGAGI. The CDR3 runs to 13 residues.

In this sample, this clone turned up once. The chain combines TRBV30 with TRBJ2-2; 7 bases are a match to TRBD1. Losses at the gene ends were 2 bases for V and 4 bases for J; bases not matched to a gene: 4. CDR3 size: 14 residues. The V gene's germline CDR1 is GTSNPN and CDR2 SVGIG (reference sequence). In nucleotides, the CDR3 is TGTGCCTGGAGTATCGGGACAGCCACCGGGGAGCTGTTTTTT. Its protein product is CAWSIGTATGELFF.

The chain recombines TRBV3-1 (or the pseudogene TRBV3-2) with TRBJ2-2; TRBD1 aligns across 7 bases. Trimming at V came to 4 bases and at J to 10 bases, leaving 6 bases not matched to a gene. The CDR3 runs to 13 residues. Germline-derived CDR1 and CDR2 are LGHDT and YNNKEL (reference sequence). The CDR3 spells CASSRHRGPELFF. The CDR3 DNA reads as TGTGCCAGCAGCCGACACAGGGGCCCGGAGCTGTTTTTT.

The rearrangement joins TRBV10-3 to TRBJ1-2, with 9 bases identical to TRBD1. J gave up 1 base and V 5 bases, and 2 bases lay outside the gene matches. Germline values: CDR1 ENHRY, CDR2 SYGVKD. This CDR3 comprises 14 residues. The CDR3 DNA is TGTGCCATCAGTCGGGGACAGGGTAACTATGGCTACACCTTC. It yields the protein CAISRGQGNYGYTF.

This clone was counted only a few times. The J gene is TRBJ1-5, the V gene TRBV19, with D maybe TRBD1 (5 bases). V was shortened by 8 bases and J by 4 bases, with 12 bases between the two germline ends. Germline V gene data show CDR1 as LNHDA and CDR2 as SQIVND (reference sequence). The CDR3 runs to 13 residues. CDR3: CASSGGENQPQHF. CDR3 coding DNA: TGTGCCAGTTCAGGAGGGGAAAATCAGCCCCAGCATTTT. The full variable domain, in which reference TRBV19 and TRBJ1-5 provide the parts outside the CDR3, is DGGITQSPKYLFRKEGQNVTLSCEQNLNHDAMYWYRQDPGQGLRLIYYSQIVNDFQKGDIAEGYSVSREKKESFPLTVTSAQKNPTAFYLCASSGGENQPQHFGDGTRLSIL.